The T cell receptor (beta chain) under discussion was sequenced for a study of T cells after yellow fever vaccination. The overall study: When fractions had low cell numbers, they were prepared with SMART-Seq v4 Ultra Low Input. Study-level findings and limits: Post-booster repertoires contained most primary-vaccination clones again (roughly 96% CD4, around 88% CD8). The secondary T-cell response peaked on day 5, not day 15, but was weaker.

It was through 5'RACE template switching that TCR cDNA was made, with a universal primer site and UMIs added. MiXCR was run by TCRdb on the 5' RACE reads, yielding one entry per CDR3 protein. The data show a few hundred thousand distinct CDR3 sequences, with around 4.5% seen just once and just under 20% held by the top ten. Regarding this clonotype: What it binds is not known.

Germline CDR1 reads MDHEN; CDR2 reads SYDVKM. Trimming at V came to 8 bases and at J to 0 bases, leaving 8 bases not matched to a gene. This CDR3 region has 16 residues. This specimen consisted of PBMCs, obtained 15 days after the yellow fever booster vaccination. This chain joins TRBV28 and TRBJ2-2; TRBD2 matches 8 bases. The receptor comes from a man aged 18 to 30 who received the YFV17D yellow fever vaccine. This CDR3 is CASDSPGGTNTGELFF. The CDR3 nucleotides are TGTGCCAGCGACTCCCCGGGGGGGACGAACACCGGGGAGCTGTTTTTT. Full variable domain (missing parts from reference TRBV28 and TRBJ2-2): DVKVTQSSRYLVKRTGEKVFLECVQDMDHENMFWYRQDPGLGLRLIYFSYDVKMKEKGDIPEGYSVSREKKERFSLILESASTNQTSMYLCASDSPGGTNTGELFFGEGSRLTVL.